This passage covers 5 T cell receptor beta chains from one sample sequenced in a study of T cell changes during pregnancy in multiple sclerosis. Sequencing was performed with immunoSEQ multiplex PCR; in TCRdb, only in-frame clones are kept and a portion is missing. The top ten clones hold roughly 3% of a sample with fewer than 70,000 clones, over 80% of them seen once. The sample consisted of peripheral blood, taken in the second trimester of pregnancy. The source of these receptors is a female donor in good health, enrolled as a control in a pregnancy study.

The genes are TRBV11-2 and TRBJ2-3; 11 bases fit TRBD2. Per germline, CDR1 SGHAT and CDR2 FQNNGV. CDR3 length: 19 residues. The trim removed 5 bases at V and 4 bases at J, leaving 17 bases unmatched. The CDR3 region has the DNA TGTGCCAGCAGCGCGAAGCGTAGCGGGGGGGGGCTGAATGCAGATACGCAGTATTTT. Its protein product is CASSAKRSGGGLNADTQYF.

The chain has TRBV11-2 and TRBJ1-5; no reliable D call. V lost 0 bases and J 4 bases, leaving 10 bases between the germline ends. CDR3 length: 15 amino acids. CDR1 and CDR2 (germline): SGHAT, FQNNGV. The DNA of the CDR3 is TGTGCCAGCAGCTTAGACCACACGGGGAATCAGCCCCAGCATTTT. It translates to CASSLDHTGNQPQHF.

CDR3 nucleotides: TGCAGCGTTAGTGCTAGCGCTTATCAAGAGACCCAGTACTTC. The encoded protein is CSVSASAYQETQYF. The chain links TRBV29-1 to TRBJ2-5, with a possible D match to TRBD2 (6 bases). V was trimmed by 5 bases and J by 2 bases, leaving 15 bases between them. The CDR3 has 14 amino acids. CDR1 and CDR2 from the germline V gene are SQVTM and ANQGSEA.

This clone was seen a handful of times. This sequence joins TRBV29-1 and TRBJ1-2; TRBD1 matches 7 bases. The CDR3 loop spans 14 amino acids. From germline, CDR1 is SQVTM and CDR2 ANQGSEA. J gave up 4 bases and V 4 bases, and 9 bases lay outside the gene matches. In nucleotides, the CDR3 is TGCAGCGTTGGGGGACAGACCTCCCTCTATGGCTACACCTTC. As protein: CSVGGQTSLYGYTF.

The CDR3 loop is CASGLRQGSYNEQFF. In DNA, the CDR3 is TGTGCTAGTGGTTTAAGGCAGGGCTCCTACAATGAGCAGTTCTTC. This chain links TRBV12-5 with TRBJ2-1, with a possible D match to TRBD1 (5 bases). Trimming removed 3 bases at V and 0 bases at J, with 9 bases between. The CDR3 totals 15 residues. CDR1 and CDR2 (germline): LGHNT, FRNRAP.